This TCR beta chain emerged from a study of blood T cells in healthy people across ages. Study-level results: Higher diversity and more naive CD4+ cells were features of long-lived donors, compared to aged donors.

A remark on this clonotype: The target antigen is unknown.

Looked up from germline, CDR1 is SGHTA and CDR2 is FQGNSA. CDR3 length equals 17 residues. V lost 2 bases, J lost 1 base, and 12 bases lay in between. Healthy Caucasian individuals from Russia aged about 6 to 90 were enrolled as donors. Isolation per sample recovered at least 7 million PBMCs. It was with a sample-barcoded 5' primer and a J-beta primer mix that a second PCR of roughly 7 to 12 cycles was run. TCRdb reprocessed the 5' RACE reads with MiXCR, giving one entry per CDR3 protein. The sample includes 1.4 million or so distinct CDR3 sequences, 40% to 45% of them seen just once. The source of this sequence is a woman under 30 in good health. Specimen: blood. The chain combines TRBV7-2 with TRBJ2-6, with a possible D match to TRBD2 (5 bases). The CDR3 spells CASSLYLPGSGANVLTF. The CDR3, as DNA: TGTGCCAGCAGCTTATATCTTCCGGGATCTGGGGCCAACGTCCTGACTTTC. Filled out from reference TRBV7-2 and TRBJ2-6, the complete variable domain reads GAGVSQSPSNKVTEKGKDVELRCDPISGHTALYWYRQSLGQGLEFLIYFQGNSAPDKSGLPSDRFSAERTGGSVSTLTIQRTQQEDSAVYLCASSLYLPGSGANVLTFGAGSRLTVL.